These 24 T cell receptor beta chains were sequenced from one sample in a study of CD8+ T cells in alopecia areata. RNA was isolated and reverse transcribed to cDNA, the sequencing template. Produced via immunoSEQ multiplex PCR; TCRdb's table is partial and in-frame only. The sample lists 200,000 to 250,000 clones, about 57% seen once, with 1.5% to 2% in the top ten. The treatment is: oral pan-JAK inhibitor, 5-10 mg twice daily. This specimen consisted of CD4+ T cells sorted from blood, obtained at week 4, from a patient treated with tofacitinib. The receptors come from a human donor with alopecia areata.

The V and J genes are TRBV6-6 and TRBJ1-1, with D unresolved. V was cut by 2 bases and J by 1 base, with 8 bases left in between. Germline V gene sequence: CDR1 MNHNY, CDR2 SVGAGI (reference sequence). CDR3 size: 14 residues. CDR3 sequence (DNA): TGTGCCAGCAGTTACCAGAGCAGGAACACTGAAGCTTTCTTT. Protein sequence: CASSYQSRNTEAFF.

The chain couples TRBV4-1 to TRBJ2-5; TRBD1 matches at 8 bases. The length of the CDR3 is 16 residues. V was pared by 1 base and J by 5 bases, with 9 bases of the junction left unmatched. In germline, CDR1 is MGHRA, CDR2 YSYEKL. CDR3 residues: CASSQGGQGPRETQYF. The CDR3 DNA reads TGCGCCAGCAGCCAAGGAGGACAGGGACCAAGGGAGACCCAGTACTTC.

The V gene is TRBV30, the J gene TRBJ2-7; D gene unclear. The CDR3 contains 11 residues. With 2 bases removed from V and 7 bases from J, the gap between germline ends came to 9 bases. Germline V CDR1 and CDR2: GTSNPN, SVGIG (reference sequence). DNA for the CDR3: TGTGCCTGGAGTCTGGGCGTTGAGCAGTACTTC. Amino acid sequence: CAWSLGVEQYF.

This sequence joins TRBV27 and TRBJ2-3; D is possibly TRBD2 (6 bases). Germline V lookup: CDR1 MNHEY, CDR2 SMNVEV (reference sequence). This CDR3 spans 15 amino acids. Trimming pared 6 bases from V and 5 bases from J, leaving 18 bases between. CDR3 loop: CASRRLDAMQDTQYF. CDR3 nucleotide sequence: TGTGCCAGCAGAAGACTAGATGCTATGCAAGATACGCAGTATTTT.

V is TRBV6-5 and J is TRBJ2-5; 8 bases agree with TRBD2. Per germline, CDR1 MNHEY and CDR2 SVGAGI. V gave up 7 bases and J gave up 3 bases; unmatched junction bases: 10. The CDR3 has 15 residues. The DNA for the CDR3 is TGTGCCAGCACCGCGCGCGGGGGGCGGGAAGAGACCCAGTACTTC. It is translated as CASTARGGREETQYF.

The chain links TRBV27 to TRBJ1-2, with TRBD1 identical over 8 bases. Unmatched junction bases numbered 15, after V lost 5 bases and J lost 4 bases. CDR1 is MNHEY, CDR2 SMNVEV, per germline (reference sequence). The CDR3 consists of 17 residues. CDR3 DNA sequence: TGTGCCAGCAGTCGTTTATTAACAGGGGGTTCTAGCTATGGCTACACCTTC. Its translation: CASSRLLTGGSSYGYTF.

CDR3: CASSQDLMQEGPNYGYTF. The DNA of the CDR3 is TGCGCCAGCAGCCAAGATCTTATGCAAGAGGGGCCGAACTATGGCTACACCTTC. V gene TRBV4-3 combines with J gene TRBJ1-2; a weak D match, TRBD1 (5 bases). In germline, CDR1 is LGHNA, CDR2 YSLEER. The CDR3 contains 18 residues. Trimming shortened V by 0 bases and J by 2 bases, and 19 bases separated the two germline ends.

The chain couples TRBV29-1 to TRBJ1-1; 7 bases align to TRBD1. The V gene end was trimmed by 7 bases and the J gene end by 1 base; junction bases not matched to a gene: 3. The germline V gene encodes CDR1 SQVTM and CDR2 ANQGSEA. CDR3 size: 12 residues. Written as DNA, the CDR3 is TGCAGCGCCCAGGGGGGGAACACTGAAGCTTTCTTT. It translates to CSAQGGNTEAFF.

This clone showed up just a few times. The rearrangement joins TRBV5-1 to TRBJ2-7, with 8 bases identical to TRBD1. The V and J ends lost 1 base and 6 bases, in that order; junction bases with no gene match: 12. Germline V gives CDR1 SGHRS, CDR2 YFSETQ. The CDR3 sequence is 16 residues long. The CDR3 spells CASSLTSGTGSSEQYF. The CDR3 coding sequence is TGCGCCAGCAGCTTGACGTCCGGGACAGGTTCGTCCGAGCAGTACTTC. Full variable domain (outside the CDR3, taken from reference TRBV5-1 and TRBJ2-7): KAGVTQTPRYLIKTRGQQVTLSCSPISGHRSVSWYQQTPGQGLQFLFEYFSETQRNKGNFPGRFSGRQFSNSRSEMNVSTLELGDSALYLCASSLTSGTGSSEQYFGPGTRLTVT.

The chain has TRBV19 and TRBJ1-1; D remains ambiguous. V lost 3 bases and J lost 0, with 5 bases in between. Per germline, CDR1 LNHDA and CDR2 SQIVND (reference sequence). The CDR3 is made up of 13 amino acids. The CDR3 region is CASSITVNTEAFF. CDR3 nucleotide sequence: TGTGCCAGTAGTATTACAGTGAACACTGAAGCTTTCTTT.

The chain combines TRBV29-1 with TRBJ2-1; 7 bases are shared with TRBD1. Unmatched junction bases numbered 1, after V lost 5 bases and J lost 0 bases. There are 13 residues in the CDR3. Germline CDR1 reads SQVTM; CDR2 reads ANQGSEA. The CDR3 reads CSVPGGSYNEQFF. Here the CDR3 DNA reads TGCAGCGTTCCAGGGGGCTCCTACAATGAGCAGTTCTTC.

The chain carries TRBV7-9 and TRBJ1-2; D unclear. This CDR3 has 11 amino acids. With 5 bases removed from V and 7 bases from J, the gap between germline ends came to 8 bases. Per the germline V gene, CDR1 is SEHNR and CDR2 is FQNEAQ (reference sequence). As DNA, the CDR3 is TGTGCCAGCAGCCACAGCTCTGGCTACACCTTC. Translating gives CASSHSSGYTF.

This clone was observed once. The chain links TRBV29-1 to TRBJ1-2; D not certain. Germline-derived CDR1 and CDR2 are SQVTM and ANQGSEA. The germline V and J ends were trimmed by 3 bases and 14 bases, with 16 bases remaining between them. The CDR3 is made up of 11 amino acids. Here the CDR3 reads CSVENGGARTF. The CDR3 bases are TGCAGCGTTGAGAACGGAGGAGCGAGGACCTTC. Combining the CDR3 with reference TRBV29-1 and TRBJ1-2 gives the whole variable domain SAVISQKPSRDICQRGTSLTIQCQVDSQVTMMFWYRQQPGQSLTLIATANQGSEATYESGFVIDKFPISRPNLTFSTLTVSNMSPEDSSIYLCSVENGGARTFGSGTRLTVV.

The V gene is TRBV9, the J gene TRBJ2-3, with D unresolved. The germline CDR1 and CDR2 sequences are SGDLS and YYNGEE. The CDR3 length is 14 residues. V was trimmed by 0 bases and J by 2 bases, leaving 7 bases between them. The CDR3 DNA is TGTGCCAGCAGCGTAGAGGGTAACACAGATACGCAGTATTTT. It translates to CASSVEGNTDTQYF. Variable domain in full (rest from reference TRBV9 and TRBJ2-3): DSGVTQTPKHLITATGQRVTLRCSPRSGDLSVYWYQQSLDQGLQFLIQYYNGEERAKGNILERFSAQQFPDLHSELNLSSLELGDSALYFCASSVEGNTDTQYFGPGTRLTVL.

The genes are TRBV6-5 and TRBJ2-3; D is unclear. Trimming took off 8 bases at V and 5 bases at J, with 17 bases between the two ends. The CDR3 is 14 residues long. From germline, CDR1 is MNHEY and CDR2 SVGAGI. The CDR3, as DNA: TGTGCCAGCGGTTCGGCTAGTTCCTTAGATACGCAGTATTTT. It encodes CASGSASSLDTQYF.

The J gene is TRBJ2-5, the V gene TRBV30, with 9 bases that match TRBD1. V was clipped by 0 bases and J by 4 bases; unmatched bases: 9. CDR3 length equals 16 residues. The V gene's germline CDR1 is GTSNPN and CDR2 SVGIG (reference sequence). The CDR3 bases are TGTGCCTGGAGTGTAGGGACAGGGTCCAGGCGAGAGACCCAGTACTTC. As protein: CAWSVGTGSRRETQYF.

This clone has a count of ten or more. The gene calls are TRBV7-2 and TRBJ1-1; D unresolved. The CDR3 contains 15 residues. The V gene lost 3 bases and the J gene lost 6 bases, with 17 bases spanning the gap. Per germline, CDR1 SGHTA and CDR2 FQGNSA. The CDR3 sequence is CASSFLVGLDAEAFF. The CDR3 coding sequence is TGTGCCAGCAGCTTTCTTGTGGGCCTTGACGCTGAAGCTTTCTTT. The full variable domain, in which reference TRBV7-2 and TRBJ1-1 provide the parts outside the CDR3, is GAGVSQSPSNKVTEKGKDVELRCDPISGHTALYWYRQSLGQGLEFLIYFQGNSAPDKSGLPSDRFSAERTGGSVSTLTIQRTQQEDSAVYLCASSFLVGLDAEAFFGQGTRLTVV.

This clone has only a few counts. This chain links TRBV7-2 with TRBJ1-4; D not resolved. CDR3 length equals 14 residues. CDR1 is SGHTA, CDR2 FQGNSA, per germline. V was clipped by 3 bases and J by 2 bases, with 7 bases between them. The CDR3 reads CASSLGITNEKLFF. Written as DNA, the CDR3 is TGTGCCAGCAGCTTGGGGATCACTAATGAAAAACTGTTTTTT.

The rearrangement joins TRBV29-1 to TRBJ1-2; D gene uncertain. The CDR3 is 10 amino acids. Germline assignment: CDR1 SQVTM and CDR2 ANQGSEA. The CDR3 loop reads CNTAEDGYTF. As DNA, the CDR3 is TGCAACACTGCGGAGGATGGCTACACCTTC.

This sequence joins TRBV6-6 and TRBJ1-6; 9 bases are a match to TRBD1. Germline V gene data show CDR1 as MNHNY and CDR2 as SVGAGI (reference sequence). CDR3 length equals 15 residues. V shed 5 bases and J 10 bases; nucleotides not matched to a gene: 9. The CDR3: CASSPGQGKGSPLHF. The CDR3, as DNA: TGTGCCAGCAGTCCGGGACAGGGAAAGGGATCACCCCTCCACTTT.

In DNA form, the CDR3 reads TGCAGCGTTGACGACGGTAATGAAAAACTGTTTTTT. Amino acid sequence: CSVDDGNEKLFF. This chain uses TRBV29-1 with TRBJ1-4, with D unresolved. V lost 3 bases and J 4 bases, leaving 6 bases between the germline ends. The CDR3 runs 12 residues. Per the germline V gene, CDR1 is SQVTM and CDR2 is ANQGSEA.

This clone showed up just a few times. The V and J genes are TRBV6-5 and TRBJ2-5, with D possibly being TRBD1 (5 bases). CDR3 size: 16 residues. CDR1 MNHEY and CDR2 SVGAGI come from the germline V gene. V lost 3 bases and J lost 2, with 16 bases in between. The CDR3 reads CASSYGMGPPQETQYF. The CDR3 DNA reads TGTGCCAGCAGTTATGGGATGGGGCCACCACAAGAGACCCAGTACTTC.

This clone was seen a handful of times. This chain links TRBV7-2 with TRBJ1-2; weak D call: TRBD1 (6 bases). V dropped 3 bases and J dropped 4 bases, with 12 bases sitting between them. From germline, CDR1 is SGHTA and CDR2 FQGNSA. The CDR3 has 14 amino acids. The CDR3 DNA reads as TGTGCCAGCAGCTTCCAGGGGTTGGTCTATGGCTACACCTTC. Translating gives CASSFQGLVYGYTF.

This clone was recorded once. V is TRBV15 and J is TRBJ1-2; maybe TRBD1 (6 bases). This CDR3 is built from 12 residues. Germline V gives CDR1 LNHNV, CDR2 YYDKDF (reference sequence). The V gene lost 3 bases and the J gene lost 8 bases, with 10 bases spanning the gap. The CDR3 coding sequence is TGTGCCACCAGCAGGGACAGAGGAGGCTACACCTTC. Its protein product is CATSRDRGGYTF.